This T cell receptor beta chain was identified during a study of blood T cells in healthy people across ages. Trimming pared 2 bases from V and 4 bases from J, leaving 6 bases between. There are 14 residues in the CDR3. In germline, CDR1 is SEHNR, CDR2 FQNEAQ (reference sequence). A second roughly 7 to 12 cycle PCR used barcoded and J-beta primers. A single record per CDR3 protein comes from TCRdb applying MiXCR to the 5' RACE reads. The sample holds 800,000 or so distinct CDR3 sequences; under 80% are singletons and the top ten take roughly 26%. The sample comprised blood. The chain recombines TRBV7-9 with TRBJ2-6; D remains ambiguous. The clonotype was recovered from a man younger than 40 in good health. Here the CDR3 DNA reads TGTGCCAGCAGCTTAATGTCAGGGGCCAACGTCCTGACTTTC. Amino acids: CASSLMSGANVLTF.